Each of the 18 T cell receptor beta chains below was sequenced from the same sample in a study of identical twins. TCRdb processed the 5' RACE reads anew with MiXCR; each CDR3 protein has one entry. The sample includes about 570,000 distinct CDR3 sequences, nearly 10% of them seen just once. The same sample was also studied in work on yellow fever vaccine responses in identical twins.

Sequencing input: PBMCs. Receptors were obtained from a woman aged 18 to 35 in good health.

The table lists this clonotype with many counts. The genes are TRBV11-2 and TRBJ2-7, with D hard to call. Trimming shortened V by 6 bases and J by 7 bases, and 10 bases separated the two germline ends. In germline, CDR1 is SGHAT, CDR2 FQNNGV. The length of the CDR3 is 11 residues. The CDR3 DNA follows: TGTGCCAGCAGTGATGCTTGGGAGCAGTACTTC. Encoded protein: CASSDAWEQYF.

This clonotype was counted between two and nine times. The rearrangement joins TRBV27 to TRBJ2-7; D is perhaps TRBD1 (6 bases). V lost 4 bases, J lost 1 base, and 14 bases lay in between. This CDR3 has 15 amino acids. In germline, CDR1 is MNHEY, CDR2 SMNVEV (reference sequence). CDR3 amino acids: CASSYSSTGSYEQYF. The CDR3 nucleotides are TGTGCCAGCAGTTACTCCTCGACAGGTTCCTACGAGCAGTACTTC.

This clonotype occurred a few times. V gene TRBV7-2 combines with J gene TRBJ2-4; 7 bases fit TRBD1. This CDR3 region has 14 residues. Per germline, CDR1 SGHTA and CDR2 FQGNSA. Losses at the gene ends were 9 bases for V and 6 bases for J; bases not matched to a gene: 11. CDR3 amino acids: CASKDTGASNIQYF. In nucleotides, the CDR3 is TGTGCCAGTAAAGACACAGGGGCGTCAAACATTCAGTACTTC.

This clonotype came up many times. DNA for the CDR3: TGTGCCAGCAGCGCCTACGGGACAGGCTATGGCTACACCTTC. It codes for CASSAYGTGYGYTF. This sequence joins TRBV3-1 and TRBJ1-2; 8 bases fit TRBD1. Germline lookup yields CDR1 LGHDT and CDR2 YNNKEL (reference sequence). The CDR3 extends over 14 amino acids. J lost 4 bases, V lost 5 bases, and 6 bases had no gene match.

In its sample, this clonotype was seen many times. This chain links TRBV28 with TRBJ2-4; tentative D call: TRBD2 (5 bases). This CDR3 spans 14 amino acids. V dropped 3 bases and J dropped 1 base, with 7 bases sitting between them. From germline, CDR1 is MDHEN and CDR2 SYDVKM. CDR3 DNA: TGTGCCAGCAGTTTGCCGGGGGCCAAAAACATTCAGTACTTC. Its protein is CASSLPGAKNIQYF.

This clonotype was found many times. The V gene is TRBV5-1, the J gene TRBJ2-7; TRBD1 aligns across 8 bases. With V trimmed by 4 bases and J by 2 bases, 5 bases remained unmatched. Germline values: CDR1 SGHRS, CDR2 YFSETQ. The CDR3 totals 14 residues. The CDR3 is CASSILQGAYEQYF. DNA of the CDR3: TGCGCCAGCAGCATCTTACAGGGGGCCTACGAGCAGTACTTC.

This clonotype was seen many times. The V gene is TRBV20-1, the J gene TRBJ2-3; 11 bases map to TRBD2. Germline CDR1 DFQATT, CDR2 SNEGSKA (reference sequence). V gave up 6 bases and J gave up 2 bases; unmatched junction bases: 10. This CDR3 is built from 16 residues. The CDR3 sequence: CSAKTGTSGDTDTQYF. Here the CDR3 DNA reads TGCAGTGCAAAAACCGGGACTAGCGGAGACACAGATACGCAGTATTTT.

At least ten counts were recorded for this clonotype. This chain uses TRBV12-3 or TRBV12-4 with TRBJ2-6; possible D gene TRBD1, 7 bases. The CDR3 contains 17 residues. With 2 bases removed from V and 0 bases from J, the gap between germline ends came to 11 bases. The CDR3 here is CASSLRQGGSGANVLTF. The CDR3 nucleotides read TGTGCCAGCAGTTTAAGACAGGGAGGCTCTGGGGCCAACGTCCTGACTTTC.

The table lists this clonotype with a few counts. J is TRBJ1-1 and V is TRBV7-9; D call uncertain. V lost 5 bases to trimming and J lost 8 bases, with 15 bases between them. Germline V gene data show CDR1 as SEHNR and CDR2 as FQNEAQ (reference sequence). The CDR3 spans 13 residues. Here the CDR3 reads CASSPQAGREAFF. DNA of the CDR3: TGTGCCAGCAGCCCTCAGGCCGGCAGAGAAGCTTTCTTT. Looking up the rest from reference TRBV7-9 and TRBJ1-1 gives the full variable domain: DTGVSQNPRHKITKRGQNVTFRCDPISEHNRLYWYRQTLGQGPEFLTYFQNEAQLEKSRLLSDRFSAERPKGSFSTLEIQRTEQGDSAMYLCASSPQAGREAFFGQGTRLTVV.

This clonotype has ten or more counts. The rearrangement joins TRBV5-6 to TRBJ2-5, with D uncertain. The CDR3 is 13 residues long. Germline CDR1 SGHDT, CDR2 YYEEEE. V was clipped by 0 bases and J by 0 bases, with 3 bases between them. For the CDR3, the DNA is TGTGCCAGCAGCTTGGTGTACCAAGAGACCCAGTACTTC. Protein sequence: CASSLVYQETQYF.

This clonotype was detected many times. V gene TRBV6-2 or TRBV6-3 combines with J gene TRBJ2-3; 8 bases line up with TRBD2. J was trimmed by 2 bases and V by 6 bases; bases with no gene match: 13. The CDR3 covers 17 residues. Germline-derived CDR1 and CDR2 are MNHEY and SVGEGT. CDR3 nucleotides: TGTGCCAGCAGCCCACTGGGTAGACTAGCGAACACAGATACGCAGTATTTT. Residues: CASSPLGRLANTDTQYF.

CDR3 sequence reads: CASSLSSGQIYEQYF. CDR3 bases: TGTGCCAGCAGTTTATCGTCAGGCCAAATCTACGAGCAGTACTTC. The chain uses TRBV27 and TRBJ2-7; D gene unclear. Trimming removed 0 bases from V and 3 bases from J, with 12 bases in between. This CDR3 region has 15 residues. The germline gives CDR1 MNHEY, CDR2 SMNVEV (reference sequence).

This clonotype was seen a handful of times. The chain is built from TRBV18 and TRBJ2-3; TRBD2 agrees at 8 bases. V lost 3 bases, J lost 5 bases, and 4 bases stayed unmatched. The CDR3 extends over 14 amino acids. Germline V gene sequence: CDR1 KGHSH, CDR2 LQKENI. CDR3 amino acids: CASSPTGGQDTQYF. For the CDR3, the DNA is TGTGCCAGCTCACCGACGGGGGGGCAAGATACGCAGTATTTT. The full variable domain, with the rest looked up from reference TRBV18 and TRBJ2-3, is NAGVMQNPRHLVRRRGQEARLRCSPMKGHSHVYWYRQLPEEGLKFMVYLQKENIIDESGMPKERFSAEFPKEGPSILRIQQVVRGDSAAYFCASSPTGGQDTQYFGPGTRLTVL.

In this sample, this clonotype turned up a few times. The rearrangement links TRBV7-6 to TRBJ1-1, with D perhaps TRBD1 (6 bases). Germline CDR1 is SGHVS and CDR2 is FNYEAQ. This CDR3 spans 15 amino acids. The V gene lost 5 bases and the J gene lost 1 base, with 14 bases spanning the gap. In DNA, the CDR3 is TGTGCCAGCAGCCCTGGGGACACCGCGAACACTGAAGCTTTCTTT. Amino acids: CASSPGDTANTEAFF.

A few counts support this clonotype. The V gene is TRBV4-1, the J gene TRBJ2-7, with 13 bases fitting TRBD2. Losses at the gene ends were 4 bases for V and 1 base for J; bases not matched to a gene: 7. Germline CDR1 reads MGHRA; CDR2 reads YSYEKL. CDR3 length: 17 amino acids. CDR3 residues: CASSPRGLAGPSYEQYF. As DNA, the CDR3 is TGCGCCAGCAGCCCAAGGGGACTAGCGGGACCTTCCTACGAGCAGTACTTC.

This clonotype occurred a few times. This chain connects TRBV29-1 to TRBJ2-1; possibly TRBD2 for D (5 bases). The CDR3 is made up of 10 amino acids. The germline V gene has CDR1 SQVTM and CDR2 ANQGSEA. The V end was cut by 6 bases, the J end by 8 bases, with 8 bases between. CDR3 in DNA: TGCAGCGTCCATAGCGATGAGCAGTTCTTC. This gives the protein CSVHSDEQFF.

The V call is TRBV4-3, the J call TRBJ2-1; 13 bases are shared with TRBD2. Germline V gene lookup returns CDR1 LGHNA and CDR2 YSLEER. The CDR3 sequence is 16 residues long. V dropped 0 bases and J dropped 6; count of bases not matched to a gene: 2. CDR3 coding DNA: TGCGCCAGCAGCCAAGATCGGACTAGCGGGAGCAATGAGCAGTTCTTC. Its translation is CASSQDRTSGSNEQFF.

This clonotype was recorded a few times. V and J are TRBV2 and TRBJ2-4, with 8 nucleotides matching TRBD1. With 6 bases clipped from V and 1 base from J, the junction kept 14 bases outside the gene matches. The germline gives CDR1 SNHLY, CDR2 FYNNEI. The CDR3 extends over 18 amino acids. The CDR3 is CASSENFRGLAAKNIQYF. In DNA, the CDR3 is TGTGCCAGCAGCGAAAACTTCAGGGGGCTAGCGGCCAAAAACATTCAGTACTTC.